One and the same sample provided the 30 T cell receptor beta chains below, sequenced in a study of PD-1 blockade in classical Hodgkin lymphoma. As to time point: newly diagnosed, previously untreated cHL patient sample. Magnetic negative selection was used to purify CD4+ T cells from PBMCs that had been thawed. Sequencing used immunoSEQ multiplex PCR; TCRdb keeps in-frame clones, though not all of them. The sample carries 30,000 to 40,000 clones, approximately 90% recorded once. Material: CD4+ T cells from blood. The receptor set was obtained from a human donor with classical Hodgkin lymphoma.

This rearrangement joins TRBV5-4 to TRBJ2-3; D perhaps matches TRBD2 (6 bases). From germline, CDR1 is SGHNT and CDR2 YYREEE (reference sequence). This CDR3 spans 15 amino acids. Trimming took off 1 base at V and 1 base at J, with 10 bases between the two ends. CDR3 DNA: TGTGCCAGCAGCTTGTCTAGCGACCGCACAGATACGCAGTATTTT. It specifies CASSLSSDRTDTQYF.

The V call is TRBV18, the J call TRBJ2-7; maybe TRBD1 (6 bases). Trimming took off 4 bases at V and 6 bases at J, with 22 bases between the two ends. This CDR3 has 16 residues. The germline V gene encodes CDR1 KGHSH and CDR2 LQKENI. The DNA of the CDR3 is TGTGCCAGCTCACTCTTCGATACAGGGCTCAAGGGCGAGCAGTACTTC. It translates to CASSLFDTGLKGEQYF.

The gene calls are TRBV7-9 and TRBJ2-1, with D possibly matching TRBD1 (5 bases). Trimming cost V 5 bases and J 7 bases, with 9 bases left between them. Germline V gene data show CDR1 as SEHNR and CDR2 as FQNEAQ (reference sequence). This CDR3 is 12 amino acids long. The CDR3, as DNA: TGTGCCAGCAGCCCGACAGTGAATGAGCAGTTCTTC. This gives the protein CASSPTVNEQFF. Full variable domain (rest looked up from reference TRBV7-9 and TRBJ2-1): DTGVSQNPRHKITKRGQNVTFRCDPISEHNRLYWYRQTLGQGPEFLTYFQNEAQLEKSRLLSDRFSAERPKGSFSTLEIQRTEQGDSAMYLCASSPTVNEQFFGPGTRLTVL.

This clone was seen a single time. The CDR3 here is CASSLAGEITGQYF. The CDR3 DNA reads as TGTGCCAGCAGCTTAGCGGGAGAGATCACGGGGCAGTACTTC. V usage is TRBV7-2 and J usage is TRBJ2-7; possible D gene TRBD2, 5 bases. CDR3 length: 14 residues. Trimming took off 0 bases at V and 9 bases at J, with 15 bases between the two ends. Germline V lookup: CDR1 SGHTA, CDR2 FQGNSA.

This sequence joins TRBV10-3 and TRBJ1-1; 8 bases are a match to TRBD1. Germline-derived CDR1 and CDR2 are ENHRY and SYGVKD. Unmatched junction bases numbered 12, after V lost 6 bases and J lost 0 bases. The CDR3 runs 17 residues. The chain's CDR3 is CAISSAGTGSMNTEAFF. The CDR3 DNA reads TGTGCCATCAGCTCCGCCGGGACAGGCAGTATGAACACTGAAGCTTTCTTT.

The V gene is TRBV15, the J gene TRBJ2-5, with 11 nucleotides matching TRBD1. V shed 3 bases and J 4 bases; nucleotides not matched to a gene: 1. Per the germline V gene, CDR1 is LNHNV and CDR2 is YYDKDF (reference sequence). The CDR3 contains 14 residues. CDR3 DNA: TGTGCCACCAGCAGGGGACAGGGGGTAGAGACCCAGTACTTC. Its protein is CATSRGQGVETQYF.

The rearrangement uses TRBV6-1 and TRBJ2-1, with D unresolved. The CDR3 is 11 amino acids. Per the germline V gene, CDR1 is MNHNS and CDR2 is SASEGT. The V end was cut by 5 bases, the J end by 9 bases, with 8 bases between. The CDR3 is CASSWLSEQFF. DNA of the CDR3: TGTGCCAGCAGTTGGTTATCTGAGCAGTTCTTC.

V is TRBV5-8 and J is TRBJ1-2; no reliable D call. The length of the CDR3 is 11 residues. Germline values: CDR1 SGHTS, CDR2 YDEGEE. The V gene lost 5 bases and the J gene lost 8 bases, with 10 bases spanning the gap. The DNA of the CDR3 is TGTGCCAGCAGATACGCTGGGGGCTACACCTTC. Translated, it gives CASRYAGGYTF.

The V call is TRBV5-4, the J call TRBJ2-3; 14 bases align to TRBD2. This CDR3 is 17 amino acids long. Germline assignment: CDR1 SGHNT and CDR2 YYREEE (reference sequence). V was pared by 4 bases and J by 0 bases, with 4 bases of the junction left unmatched. CDR3 region: CASSDRTSGGSTDTQYF. The CDR3 DNA reads as TGTGCCAGCAGCGATAGGACTAGCGGGGGGAGCACAGATACGCAGTATTTT.

The chain joins TRBV15 to TRBJ1-4; perhaps TRBD1 as D (5 bases). Germline lookup yields CDR1 LNHNV and CDR2 YYDKDF (reference sequence). The V and J ends lost 4 bases and 0 bases respectively, with 12 bases between them. This CDR3 has 16 residues. The DNA of the CDR3 is TGTGCCACCAGCAAGGGACTCACGTCAACTAATGAAAAACTGTTTTTT. It codes for CATSKGLTSTNEKLFF.

V and J are TRBV27 and TRBJ1-1; D remains ambiguous. The CDR3 is 13 amino acids. V was clipped by 6 bases and J by 0 bases, with 8 bases between them. Germline V gene lookup returns CDR1 MNHEY and CDR2 SMNVEV (reference sequence). CDR3 coding DNA: TGTGCCAGCAGCTATACCCTGAACACTGAAGCTTTCTTT. It is translated as CASSYTLNTEAFF.

The chain links TRBV27 to TRBJ1-4; no reliable D call. This CDR3 is built from 14 residues. The ends were cut back, 8 bases at V and 0 bases at J, with 10 bases in the middle. Germline CDR1 is MNHEY and CDR2 is SMNVEV (reference sequence). The CDR3 DNA follows: TGTGCCAGCCGGGGTGGGTCAACTAATGAAAAACTGTTTTTT. It codes for CASRGGSTNEKLFF.

DNA for the CDR3: TGTGCCAGCAGCGTAGAGGGGGCATCACCCCTCCACTTT. Its translation is CASSVEGASPLHF. The rearrangement uses TRBV7-6 and TRBJ1-6; TRBD1 matches 7 bases. Trimming cost V 5 bases and J 10 bases; bases outside gene matches: 5. Germline CDR1 and CDR2: SGHVS and FNYEAQ. The CDR3 contains 13 residues.

The count of this clone is one. The chain couples TRBV28 to TRBJ1-4, with D possibly TRBD1 on 6 matching bases. The CDR3 sequence is 14 residues long. Germline-derived CDR1 and CDR2 are MDHEN and SYDVKM. V lost 2 bases and J 7 bases, leaving 11 bases between the germline ends. CDR3 nucleotide sequence: TGTGCCAGCAGTTTAGCGGGGGCGGGTGAAAAACTGTTTTTT. This codes for CASSLAGAGEKLFF. The whole variable domain, filled in from reference TRBV28 and TRBJ1-4, reads DVKVTQSSRYLVKRTGEKVFLECVQDMDHENMFWYRQDPGLGLRLIYFSYDVKMKEKGDIPEGYSVSREKKERFSLILESASTNQTSMYLCASSLAGAGEKLFFGSGTQLSVL.

This chain joins TRBV19 and TRBJ2-1; D not certain. V gave up 5 bases and J gave up 3 bases, with 8 bases separating them. The CDR3 runs 13 residues. Germline CDR1 reads LNHDA; CDR2 reads SQIVND (reference sequence). The CDR3 here is CASSVGVYNEQFF. CDR3 DNA: TGTGCCAGTAGTGTGGGTGTCTACAATGAGCAGTTCTTC.

The rearrangement joins TRBV6-6 to TRBJ2-7, with 10 bases lining up with TRBD1. The length of the CDR3 is 13 residues. V was pared by 4 bases and J by 7 bases, with 4 bases of the junction left unmatched. Germline CDR1 reads MNHNY; CDR2 reads SVGAGI (reference sequence). The CDR3 is CASSLTGGFEQYF. In nucleotides, the CDR3 is TGTGCCAGCAGTTTGACAGGGGGCTTTGAGCAGTACTTC.

The rearrangement links TRBV9 to TRBJ2-3; no firm D call. The V gene lost 0 bases and the J gene lost 4 bases, with 9 bases spanning the gap. Per the germline V gene, CDR1 is SGDLS and CDR2 is YYNGEE. The CDR3 has 14 residues. This CDR3 is CASSVVAAADTQYF. The DNA of the CDR3 is TGTGCCAGCAGCGTAGTCGCGGCAGCAGATACGCAGTATTTT.

The chain has TRBV5-1 and TRBJ2-7; 9 bases are a match to TRBD2. CDR3 size: 15 residues. Trimming removed 3 bases from V and 0 bases from J; junction bases left unmatched: 4. CDR1 and CDR2 from the germline V gene are SGHRS and YFSETQ. CDR3 bases: TGCGCCAGCAGCTCGGTTAGCGGGAGCTCCTACGAGCAGTACTTC. It translates to CASSSVSGSSYEQYF.

The chain employs TRBV7-3 and TRBJ2-2; unclear D gene. CDR1 and CDR2 from the germline V gene are SGHTA and FQGTGA. There are 13 residues in the CDR3. The V gene lost 4 bases and the J gene lost 2 bases, with 5 bases spanning the gap. CDR3 DNA: TGTGCCAGCAGCTCACCCAACACCGGGGAGCTGTTTTTT. Encoded protein: CASSSPNTGELFF.

This chain connects TRBV19 to TRBJ2-5; 10 positions agree with TRBD1. From germline, CDR1 is LNHDA and CDR2 SQIVND (reference sequence). The CDR3 spans 16 residues. V gave up 4 bases and J gave up 1 base; unmatched junction bases: 6. The CDR3 coding sequence is TGTGCCAGTAGTAGCCCCCGGGACAGGGGCCAAGAGACCCAGTACTTC. This sequence encodes CASSSPRDRGQETQYF. The whole variable domain, remainder taken from reference TRBV19 and TRBJ2-5, is DGGITQSPKYLFRKEGQNVTLSCEQNLNHDAMYWYRQDPGQGLRLIYYSQIVNDFQKGDIAEGYSVSREKKESFPLTVTSAQKNPTAFYLCASSSPRDRGQETQYFGPGTRLLVL.

V gene TRBV4-1 combines with J gene TRBJ1-1; D may be TRBD1 (6 bases). From germline, CDR1 is MGHRA and CDR2 YSYEKL. The CDR3 contains 14 residues. The germline V and J ends were trimmed by 4 bases and 1 base, with 10 bases remaining between them. The CDR3 coding sequence is TGCGCCAGCAGCCGAGTCAGGGGGAACACTGAAGCTTTCTTT. This codes for CASSRVRGNTEAFF.

The chain joins TRBV6-6 to TRBJ2-1; 8 bases align to TRBD2. Trimming at V came to 4 bases and at J to 5 bases, leaving 4 bases not matched to a gene. Germline values: CDR1 MNHNY, CDR2 SVGAGI (reference sequence). CDR3 length: 14 residues. As DNA, the CDR3 is TGTGCCAGCAGTTTAATAGCGGGGAACAATGAGCAGTTCTTC. Translated: CASSLIAGNNEQFF.

The chain uses TRBV2 and TRBJ2-7, with a possible D match to TRBD1 (6 bases). The CDR3 contains 15 residues. In germline, CDR1 is SNHLY, CDR2 FYNNEI. The ends were cut back, 6 bases at V and 7 bases at J, with 22 bases in the middle. CDR3 sequence reads: CASSATGNRPGEQYF. The CDR3, as DNA: TGTGCCAGCAGCGCCACAGGGAATCGGCCGGGGGAGCAGTACTTC.

This sequence joins TRBV11-2 and TRBJ1-1; D call uncertain. The CDR3 covers 13 residues. V was shortened by 5 bases and J by 2 bases, with 9 bases between the two germline ends. Per germline, CDR1 SGHAT and CDR2 FQNNGV. The CDR3 protein is CASSLTGNTEAFF. Written as DNA, the CDR3 is TGTGCCAGCAGCCTCACGGGCAACACTGAAGCTTTCTTT.

The chain is built from TRBV19 and TRBJ1-2, with a possible D match to TRBD1 (5 bases). V lost 5 bases, J lost 3 bases, and 10 bases lay in between. The germline gives CDR1 LNHDA, CDR2 SQIVND (reference sequence). The CDR3 totals 13 residues. CDR3 sequence (DNA): TGTGCCAGTAGTTGGGACGGCTACTATGGCTACACCTTC. Its protein is CASSWDGYYGYTF.

The chain uses TRBV29-1 and TRBJ2-5; the match to TRBD2 covers 8 bases. Germline CDR1 is SQVTM and CDR2 is ANQGSEA. The CDR3 runs to 13 residues. J lost 5 bases, V lost 3 bases, and 5 bases had no gene match. The CDR3 protein is CSVDGGDRETQYF. The CDR3 coding sequence is TGCAGCGTTGACGGGGGGGACCGGGAGACCCAGTACTTC.

The V gene is TRBV28, the J gene TRBJ2-1, with D perhaps TRBD2 (5 bases). V was trimmed by 6 bases and J by 0 bases, leaving 12 bases between them. Looked up from germline, CDR1 is MDHEN and CDR2 is SYDVKM. The CDR3 contains 15 residues. CDR3 protein: CASRTSGSSYNEQFF. The DNA for the CDR3 is TGTGCCAGCAGAACAAGCGGTAGCTCCTACAATGAGCAGTTCTTC.

J is TRBJ2-5 and V is TRBV11-2, with D possibly matching TRBD2 (5 bases). This CDR3 has 13 amino acids. The V gene's germline CDR1 is SGHAT and CDR2 FQNNGV. Trimming left V 5 bases short and J 9 bases short, with 16 bases between. CDR3 coding DNA: TGTGCCAGCAGCGTGGAGGACCCAGCGGCCCAGTACTTC. It specifies CASSVEDPAAQYF.

The J gene is TRBJ2-2, the V gene TRBV7-2; TRBD2 matches 8 bases. CDR1 is SGHTA and CDR2 is FQGNSA in the germline V gene. CDR3 length: 16 amino acids. V lost 1 base, J lost 3 bases, and 4 bases stayed unmatched. In DNA form, the CDR3 reads TGTGCCAGCAGCTTAGGGCTAGCGGGTCACACCGGGGAGCTGTTTTTT. This translates into CASSLGLAGHTGELFF.

The rearrangement uses TRBV10-1 and TRBJ2-7; D possibly corresponds to TRBD2 (5 bases). CDR1 and CDR2 (germline): WNHNN, SYGVQD (reference sequence). The CDR3 has 14 residues. The germline V and J ends were trimmed by 3 bases and 2 bases, with 11 bases remaining between them. The CDR3 loop reads CASSEGRRTYEQYF. The CDR3 bases are TGCGCCAGCAGTGAAGGACGGAGGACCTACGAGCAGTACTTC.